The entry that follows covers one T cell receptor beta chain sequence. Its antigen remains undetermined. No much larger clonotype is one base removed from it; base qualities were not supplied. The sample is drawn from a study of blood T cell repertoires in COVID-19 (dated by TCRdb to about 2020). In terms of the full investigation: The collaborator samples originated in the United States, Italy and Spain and spanned the acute and convalescent phases of COVID-19. The prospective study material was composed of cDNA or gDNA derived from T cells, B-cell-depleted T cells, or PBMCs. Subjects who had been exposed to COVID-19, were actively infected with it, or had recovered from it provided the deeply sampled blood TCRbeta repertoires that made up the dataset. The repertoires were released in a freely available public database intended as a resource for research on the immune response to SARS-CoV-2. The samples were drawn from two sources: the first 160 participants of the ongoing ImmuneRACE study, and 1,254 subjects contributed by 6 global collaborators. The sample metadata nearly always contained a de-identified subject ID, COVID-19 status, age in years and sex. Where available, HLA class I and class II types were obtained from metadata supplied by the sample provider rather than from assay-based typing. Results the study describes overall, beyond this receptor: Clinical and demographic metadata were provided uncurated, with the amount varying by source and participant.

TCRbeta CDR3 regions were amplified from genomic DNA by means of the immunoSEQ Assay, a bias-controlled multiplex PCR. As for how the authors treated the data: The number of nucleated cells in each sample was estimated by amplification of reference gene primers within the assay. To quantify the absolute abundance of each unique TCRbeta CDR3 rearrangement, sequence reads were collapsed and filtered. For each sample, productive Simpson clonality was calculated as the square root of Simpson's diversity index over productive rearrangements. TCRdb holds this immuneACCESS table with in-frame rearrangements only. Some clones are missing; in checked studies, unresolved V genes explain under half, and the rest has no known cause. For V, J and clone size, that table is used; D and trimming come from the DNA. The sample table lists 80,000 to 95,000 clones, roughly 88% of them with a count of one. Jointly, the top ten make up 12% of the sample.

The CDR3 runs 15 amino acids, cysteine and phenylalanine included. Of all the DNA, just the CDR3 is kept, 45 bases in frame from base 1. V and J are trimmed by 5 bases and 6 bases, and the gene matches miss 12 bases of the junction. CDR1 and CDR2, looked up from the germline V gene (reference sequence), are GTSNPN and SVGIG. Each collaborating institution followed its own protocols to collect whole blood in K2EDTA tubes. For TCRbeta analysis, collaborators shipped samples as frozen whole blood, isolated PBMCs, or DNA extracted from either of those sample types. The sample taken for sequencing was peripheral blood. Recombination connected TRBV30 to TRBJ2-1; 8 middle bases align to TRBD1. This sequence was found in a human donor in a cohort sampled during active COVID-19. The CDR3 here reads CAWSLSGGAGNEQFF. The nucleotide sequence is TGTGCCTGGTCGCTATCAGGGGGCGCGGGCAATGAGCAGTTCTTC. When the CDR3 is completed using the reference TRBV30 and TRBJ2-1 genes on either side, the full variable domain is SQTIHQWPATLVQPVGSPLSLECTVEGTSNPNLYWYRQAAGRGLQLLFYSVGIGQISSEVPQNLSASRPQDRQFILSSKKLLLSDSGFYLCAWSLSGGAGNEQFFGPGTRLTVL.